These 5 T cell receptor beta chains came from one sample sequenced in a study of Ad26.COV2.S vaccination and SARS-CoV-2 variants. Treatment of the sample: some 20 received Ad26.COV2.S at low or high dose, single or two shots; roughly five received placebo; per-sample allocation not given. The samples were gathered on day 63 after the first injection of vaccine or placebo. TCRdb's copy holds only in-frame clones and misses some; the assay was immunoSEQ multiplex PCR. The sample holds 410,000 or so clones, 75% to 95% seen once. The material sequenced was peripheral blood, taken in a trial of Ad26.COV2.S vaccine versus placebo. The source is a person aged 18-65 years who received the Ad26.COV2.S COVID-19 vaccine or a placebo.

The DNA of the CDR3 is TGTGCCAGCAGTTTGACTAGCGGGGGGCTCGGGACCCAGTACTTC. Its translation: CASSLTSGGLGTQYF. This rearrangement joins TRBV6-5 to TRBJ2-5; 13 nucleotides line up with TRBD2. This CDR3 region has 15 residues. After removal of 4 bases from V and 7 bases from J, the junction contained 6 bases not matched to a gene. Germline CDR1 is MNHEY and CDR2 is SVGAGI.

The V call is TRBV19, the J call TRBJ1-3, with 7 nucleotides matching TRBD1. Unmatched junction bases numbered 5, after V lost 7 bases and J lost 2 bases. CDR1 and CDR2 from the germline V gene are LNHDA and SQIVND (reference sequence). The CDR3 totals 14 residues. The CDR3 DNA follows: TGTGCCAGTACCCTCAGGGGGACTGGAAACACCATATATTTT. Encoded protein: CASTLRGTGNTIYF.

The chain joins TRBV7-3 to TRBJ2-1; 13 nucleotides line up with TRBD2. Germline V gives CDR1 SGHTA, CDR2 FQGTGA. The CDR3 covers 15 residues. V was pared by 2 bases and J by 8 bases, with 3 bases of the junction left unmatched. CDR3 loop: CASSLGTSGADEQFF. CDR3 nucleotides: TGTGCCAGCAGCTTAGGGACTAGCGGGGCCGATGAGCAGTTCTTC.

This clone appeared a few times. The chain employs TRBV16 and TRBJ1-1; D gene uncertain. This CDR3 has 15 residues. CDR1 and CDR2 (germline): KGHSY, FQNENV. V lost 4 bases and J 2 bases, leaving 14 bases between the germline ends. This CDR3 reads CASSRHPAPNTEAFF. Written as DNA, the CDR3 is TGTGCCAGCAGCCGTCACCCCGCGCCCAACACTGAAGCTTTCTTT. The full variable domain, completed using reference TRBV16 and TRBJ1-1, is GEEVAQTPKHLVRGEGQKAKLYCAPIKGHSYVFWYQQVLKNEFKFLISFQNENVFDETGMPKERFSAKCLPNSPCSLEIQATKLEDSAVYFCASSRHPAPNTEAFFGQGTRLTVV.

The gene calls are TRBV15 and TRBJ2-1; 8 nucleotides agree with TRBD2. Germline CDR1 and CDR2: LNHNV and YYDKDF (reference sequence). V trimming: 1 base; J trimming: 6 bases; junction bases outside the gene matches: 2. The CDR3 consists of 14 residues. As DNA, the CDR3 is TGTGCCACCAGCAGAGTCGGGAGGGCCAATGAGCAGTTCTTC. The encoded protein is CATSRVGRANEQFF.